The entry below describes one T cell receptor (beta chain). Its antigen is unknown. The sample is drawn from a study of cytomegalovirus exposure and HLA in healthy donors. Study observations and caveats: With later analysis, a missense DCLRE1C variant became linked to TCR beta V- and J-gene trimming. Common viral pathogens seemed, in a later analysis, to connect with several of the most significant clusters. A later examination showed that TCR association rates differed by HLA locus, with DRB1 most and HLA-C fewest.

PCR was performed using 60 Vbeta and 13 Jbeta primers. Per the authors' pipeline: Counted up in a later analysis, unique TCR beta chains came to 65 million to 80 million, with around 12 million shared. Measured with immunoSEQ multiplex PCR; TCRdb has only the in-frame clones, and not every one. Clonal size and the V and J genes are those of that table, whereas D and trimming came from the DNA. The data contain approximately 100,000 clones, approximately 68% of them singletons. The ends were cut back, 6 bases at V and 5 bases at J, with 13 bases in the middle. The CDR3 is made up of 13 amino acids. Germline CDR1 reads MDHEN; CDR2 reads SYDVKM.

The specimen sequenced was PBMCs. The V gene is TRBV28, the J gene TRBJ1-1; D is perhaps TRBD1 (6 bases). The TCR sequence derives from a woman younger than 30 in good health and CMV-seropositive. CDR3 in amino acids: CASSPRGATEAFF. The CDR3 DNA reads TGTGCCAGCAGCCCCCGGGGGGCAACTGAAGCTTTCTTT.